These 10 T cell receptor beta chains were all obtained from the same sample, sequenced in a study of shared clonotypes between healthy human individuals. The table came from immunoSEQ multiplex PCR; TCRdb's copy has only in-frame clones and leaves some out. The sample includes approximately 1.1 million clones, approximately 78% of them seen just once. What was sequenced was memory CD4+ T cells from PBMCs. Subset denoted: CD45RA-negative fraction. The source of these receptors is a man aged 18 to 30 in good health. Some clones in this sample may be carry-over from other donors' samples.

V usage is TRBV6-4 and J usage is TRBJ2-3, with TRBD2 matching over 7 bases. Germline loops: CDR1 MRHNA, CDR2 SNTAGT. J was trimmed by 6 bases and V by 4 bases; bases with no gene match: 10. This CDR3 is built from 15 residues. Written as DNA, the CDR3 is TGTGCCAGCAGTGTGGGGGGGAGAGGTACGGATACGCAGTATTTT. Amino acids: CASSVGGRGTDTQYF.

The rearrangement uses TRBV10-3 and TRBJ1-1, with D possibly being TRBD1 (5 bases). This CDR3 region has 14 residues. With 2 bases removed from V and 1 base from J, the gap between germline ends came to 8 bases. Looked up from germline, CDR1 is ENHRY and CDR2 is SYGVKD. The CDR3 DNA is TGTGCCATCAGTGAGCAGGGTCCGAACACTGAAGCTTTCTTT. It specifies CAISEQGPNTEAFF.

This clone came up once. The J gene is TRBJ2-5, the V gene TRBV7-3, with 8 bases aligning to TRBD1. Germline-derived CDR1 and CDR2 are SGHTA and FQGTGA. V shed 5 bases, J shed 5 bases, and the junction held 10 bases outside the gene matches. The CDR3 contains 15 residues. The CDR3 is CASSPGQGREETQYF. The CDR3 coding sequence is TGTGCCAGCAGCCCCGGACAGGGACGGGAGGAGACCCAGTACTTC.

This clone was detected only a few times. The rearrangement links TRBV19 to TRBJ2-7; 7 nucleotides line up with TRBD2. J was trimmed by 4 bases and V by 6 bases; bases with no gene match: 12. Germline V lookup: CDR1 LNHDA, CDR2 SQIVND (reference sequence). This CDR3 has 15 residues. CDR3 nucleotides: TGTGCCAGTAGCCTCACCGGGACTAAACAATACGAGCAGTACTTC. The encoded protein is CASSLTGTKQYEQYF.

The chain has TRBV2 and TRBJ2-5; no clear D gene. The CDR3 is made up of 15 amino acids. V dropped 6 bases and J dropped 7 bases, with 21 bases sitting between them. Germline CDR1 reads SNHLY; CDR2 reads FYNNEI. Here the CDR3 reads CASSPALGPWWTQYF. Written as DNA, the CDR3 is TGTGCCAGCAGCCCTGCGTTGGGCCCCTGGTGGACCCAGTACTTC.

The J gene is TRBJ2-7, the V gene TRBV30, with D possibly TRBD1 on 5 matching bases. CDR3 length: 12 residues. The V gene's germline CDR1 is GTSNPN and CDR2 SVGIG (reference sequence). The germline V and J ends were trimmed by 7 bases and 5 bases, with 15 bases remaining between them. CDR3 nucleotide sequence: TGTGCCTACAAATCCGACAGCCACGAGCAGTACTTC. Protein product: CAYKSDSHEQYF.

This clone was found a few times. The CDR3 DNA is TGTGCCAGCAGTGCAGGACAGGGCGAAAAACTGTTTTTT. Encoded protein: CASSAGQGEKLFF. The rearrangement uses TRBV6-4 and TRBJ1-4; TRBD1 matches 8 bases. The CDR3 covers 13 residues. The V and J ends lost 4 bases and 8 bases, in that order; junction bases with no gene match: 3. Germline V gene lookup returns CDR1 MRHNA and CDR2 SNTAGT.

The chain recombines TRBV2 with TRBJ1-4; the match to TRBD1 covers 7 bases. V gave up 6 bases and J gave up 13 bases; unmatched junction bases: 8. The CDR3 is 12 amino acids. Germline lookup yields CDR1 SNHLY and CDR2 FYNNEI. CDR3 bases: TGTGCCAGCAGAAGACAGGGTTTGGTACTGTTTTTT. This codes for CASRRQGLVLFF.

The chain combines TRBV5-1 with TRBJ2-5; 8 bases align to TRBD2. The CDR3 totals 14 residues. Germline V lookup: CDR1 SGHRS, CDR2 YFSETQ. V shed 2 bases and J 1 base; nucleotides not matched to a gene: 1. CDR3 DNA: TGCGCCAGCAGCTTACGGGGGGGCCAAGAGACCCAGTACTTC. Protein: CASSLRGGQETQYF. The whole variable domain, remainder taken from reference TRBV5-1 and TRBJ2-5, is KAGVTQTPRYLIKTRGQQVTLSCSPISGHRSVSWYQQTPGQGLQFLFEYFSETQRNKGNFPGRFSGRQFSNSRSEMNVSTLELGDSALYLCASSLRGGQETQYFGPGTRLLVL.

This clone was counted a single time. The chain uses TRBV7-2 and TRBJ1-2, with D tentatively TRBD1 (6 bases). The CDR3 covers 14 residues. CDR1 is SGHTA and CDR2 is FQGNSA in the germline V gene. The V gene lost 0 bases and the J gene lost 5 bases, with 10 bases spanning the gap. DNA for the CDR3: TGTGCCAGCAGCTTAGCGGCAGGGGCGTATGGCTACACCTTC. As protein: CASSLAAGAYGYTF.